The rows below give T cell receptor beta chains drawn from one sample of a study of Graves' ophthalmopathy and Graves' hyperthyroidism. TCRdb re-derived calls from the multiplex PCR reads in MiXCR, one entry per CDR3 protein. The data hold around 1,000,000 distinct CDR3 sequences, with around a third observed a single time. Sequenced input: peripheral blood or thyroid tissue (not recorded which). All receptors derive from an adult man with Graves' hyperthyroidism. The CDR3 runs from the conserved cysteine through the conserved F or W. D genes are given only for firm matches. Where a row states a size, it is once, few, many or the class of an expanded clone; other rows omit it.

V gene	D gene	J gene	clone size	CDR3 DNA	CDR3 protein
TRBV7-2	.	TRBJ2-7	.	TGTGCCAGCAGCTTAGAGGGCAATAAATACGAGCAGTACTTC	CASSLEGNKYEQYF
TRBV20-1	.	TRBJ1-1	few	TGCAGTGCTAGGGTGACTGAAGCTTTCTTT	CSARVTEAFF
TRBV7-3	.	TRBJ2-2	few	TGTGCCAGCAGCTTACACCCGTCCGGGGAGCTGTTTTTT	CASSLHPSGELFF
TRBV12-3/TRBV12-4	.	TRBJ2-5	few	TGTGCCAGCAGTTTCTCTAGCGGACAGCAAGAGACCCAGTACTTC	CASSFSSGQQETQYF
TRBV12-5	.	TRBJ1-1	.	TGTGCTAGTGGTTGGGGACCGAACACTGAAGCTTTCTTT	CASGWGPNTEAFF
TRBV5-5	TRBD1	TRBJ1-2	.	TGTGCCAGCAGCTTGGGACAGGGGTATAACTATGGCGACACCTTC	CASSLGQGYNYGDTF
TRBV9	TRBD1	TRBJ1-6	.	TGTGCCAGCAGCGAAGGACAGGGAGCAATCTATAATTCACCCCTCCACTTT	CASSEGQGAIYNSPLHF
TRBV5-1	.	TRBJ1-5	many	TGCGCCAGCAGCTCCTTGGCCGGACAGCCCCAGCATTTT	CASSSLAGQPQHF
TRBV5-6	TRBD1	TRBJ2-1	few	TGTGCCAGCAGCCCAGACGGGACAGGTCTATCCTACAATGAGCAGTTCTTC	CASSPDGTGLSYNEQFF
TRBV10-3	.	TRBJ2-3	once	TGTGCCATCGGCTATACTGCGTCTAGCACAGATACGCAGTATTTT	CAIGYTASSTDTQYF
TRBV9	.	TRBJ2-7	.	TGTGCCAGCAGCGTAGGGGTGGGGGACTACGAGCAGTACTTC	CASSVGVGDYEQYF
TRBV7-2	.	TRBJ1-3	many	TGTGCCAGCAGCTTATCCAACACCATATATTTT	CASSLSNTIYF
TRBV20-1	TRBD2	TRBJ2-7	many	TGCAGTGCTAGTCGACCGGGACTAGCGGGGTTGTTGGCCTACGAGCAGTACTTC	CSASRPGLAGLLAYEQYF
TRBV13	.	TRBJ1-1	few	TGTGCCAGCAGCTTGAGCCCGGGGGCCACTGAAGCTTTCTTT	CASSLSPGATEAFF
TRBV4-1	.	TRBJ1-2	few	TGCGCCAGCAGCCAAGATAAGGCATCTGCCCTGATCTATGGCTACACCTTC	CASSQDKASALIYGYTF
TRBV4-3	TRBD2	TRBJ2-7	few	TGCGCCAGCAGCGCCAGACTAGCGGGAGACTACGAGCAGTACTTC	CASSARLAGDYEQYF
TRBV12-3/TRBV12-4	TRBD1	TRBJ1-2	.	TGTGCCAGCTCGAACGGACAGGGACTAAACTATGGCTACACCTTC	CASSNGQGLNYGYTF
TRBV7-9	.	TRBJ1-4	.	TGTGCCAGCAGCAGCAGGGGCACCGATGAACTGTTTTTT	CASSSRGTDELFF
TRBV5-6	.	TRBJ2-7	many	TGTGCCAGCAGCCGAGGACGGGGCGTTGAGCAGTACTTC	CASSRGRGVEQYF
TRBV6-6	.	TRBJ2-7	few	TGTGCCAGCAGTTACTCGAATACAGGATTCTACGAGCAGTACTTC	CASSYSNTGFYEQYF
TRBV25-1	.	TRBJ2-3	.	TGTGCCAGCAGTTTCCGTAACACAGATACGCAGTATTTT	CASSFRNTDTQYF
TRBV20-1	TRBD2	TRBJ2-7	few	TGCAGTGCTAGCCCGGGACTAGCGACCTACGAGCAGTACTTC	CSASPGLATYEQYF
TRBV7-9	.	TRBJ2-7	many	TGTGCCAGCAGCCCGGCTTACGAGCAGTACTTC	CASSPAYEQYF
TRBV4-1	.	TRBJ2-5	few	TGCGCCAGCAGCCAACTATCACCCCCGAGGGCCCAGTACTTC	CASSQLSPPRAQYF
TRBV13	.	TRBJ2-7	many	TGTGCCAGCAGCTTAGGCCACCGGGGATCCTACGAGCAGTACTTC	CASSLGHRGSYEQYF
TRBV3-1	.	TRBJ1-2	.	TGTGCCAGCAGCCAAGGGCGATACCGCACCTTC	CASSQGRYRTF
TRBV6-5	TRBD1	TRBJ1-2	few	TGTGCCAGCAGTGCCGCGGGGACAGAGAAGGGCTACACCTTC	CASSAAGTEKGYTF
TRBV27	TRBD1	TRBJ2-2	.	TGTGCCAGCAGTTTAGGACAGGGGTACGGGGAGCTGTTTTTT	CASSLGQGYGELFF
TRBV24-1	.	TRBJ1-3	.	TGTGCCGCCGGCGGCACTGGAAACACCATATATTTT	CAAGGTGNTIYF
TRBV9	.	TRBJ1-5	.	TGTGCCAGCGATGACGAGTGGCGGGGGCAGGAGACCCAGCATTTT	CASDDEWRGQETQHF
TRBV9	.	TRBJ2-7	many	TGTGCCAGCAGCGCCAACCCGTTTGACAGCTTCTACGAGCAGTACTTC	CASSANPFDSFYEQYF
TRBV7-2	TRBD1	TRBJ2-5	.	TGTGCCAGCAGCATATGGGGCACAGGGGGCGGAGAGACCCAGTACTTC	CASSIWGTGGGETQYF
TRBV9	TRBD1	TRBJ2-5	few	TGTGCCAGCAGCGTAACTGGGACAGGGGTTTTGGAGACCCAGTACTTC	CASSVTGTGVLETQYF
TRBV6-5	TRBD2	TRBJ2-5	.	TGTGCCAGCAGTTCTAGCGGGGGGGACCCGGAGACCCAGTACTTC	CASSSSGGDPETQYF
TRBV7-2	TRBD1	TRBJ1-6	.	TGTGCCAGCAGCCAGACAGGGGCACCCCTCCACTTT	CASSQTGAPLHF
TRBV11-2	.	TRBJ1-4	.	TGTGCCAGCAGCTTAGGCAGGGACAATGAAAAACTGTTTTTT	CASSLGRDNEKLFF
TRBV19	.	TRBJ2-7	few	TGTGCCAGTAGTATAGACGCAGGGGTGTCCTACGAGCAGTACTTC	CASSIDAGVSYEQYF
TRBV5-4	.	TRBJ2-7	.	TGTGCCAGCAGCCCCCAGGAAAGTTCTGGAGAGCAGTACTTC	CASSPQESSGEQYF
TRBV12-3/TRBV12-4	.	TRBJ2-7	few	TGTGCCAGCAGTATGCGGACTGCCGTCTCCGCCGAGCAGTACTTC	CASSMRTAVSAEQYF
TRBV29-1	TRBD1	TRBJ2-5	many	TGCAGCGTTCCAAGACAGGGGGTTGACGAGACCCAGTACTTC	CSVPRQGVDETQYF
TRBV6-5	.	TRBJ1-4	once	TGTGCCAGCAGTGAACGGTTAGAGGGCAAACTGTTTTTT	CASSERLEGKLFF
TRBV7-2	.	TRBJ2-7	few	TGTGCCAGCAGCTTACTGGCAGGTGTTTCCCACGAGCAGTACTTC	CASSLLAGVSHEQYF